This record looks at one TCR beta chain sequence and its context. There is no known antigen for this receptor. No much larger clone is present one base from it, and per-base qualities are unavailable. To demonstrate the VDJtools post-analysis software, TCR beta repertoires were profiled from the peripheral blood of some 12 young patients with multiple sclerosis. Multiple sclerosis patients were children and adolescents aged about 6 to 15 years. The germline V gene sets CDR1 to SGHAT and CDR2 to FQNNGV. The CDR3 numbers 17 residues from cysteine through phenylalanine. Only the CDR3 DNA stays, 51 bases, in frame from base 1. V trim: 4 bases; J trim: 0 bases; unmatched bases: 9. Library prep was done by PCR. These reads were obtained on an Illumina HiSeq 2500. Unique molecular identifiers were incorporated into TCR beta cDNA libraries to reduce PCR and sequencing biases. Approximately 500,000 cDNA molecules were obtained for every 1 to 10 million input T cells, so each molecule roughly corresponded to one T cell. The patient libraries were prepared and sequenced with the same protocol used for the earlier healthy control dataset. Samples belonging to the same batch were prepared together, multiplexed and sequenced on a shared HiSeq lane. The paper's processing steps were these. MIGEC handled the raw barcoded reads, throwing out single-read molecular identifier groups before consensus assembly and CDR3 extraction. Clonotype tables were post-analysed with VDJtools, and diversity was normalized by down-sampling all datasets to the smallest sample size. In repertoire overlap clustering, CDR3 amino acid sequences, but not nucleotide sequences, were matched to correct batch-related cross-sample contamination. The public sequencing data were trimmed at Q25 with fastp and processed into clonotypes with MiXCR by TCRdb, which kept only in-frame beta chains. Every distinct CDR3 protein forms one entry, paired with its most common genes and DNA. TCRdb's processing, not the authors', yielded these V and J calls. The table for this sample lists about 770,000 distinct CDR3 sequences; about half of them were counted only once. 4.9% of the sample lies in the top ten.

This record comes from a study of post-analysis software for immune sequencing data (dated by TCRdb to about 2015). General notes on the study: The recorded disease courses included relapsing-remitting, secondary progressive and progressive-relapsing multiple sclerosis, and some patients had no subtype annotation. Patient repertoires were compared against around twelve previously published healthy control repertoires from donors aged roughly 6 to 28 years. A subset of samples was prepared in parallel using single-end sample barcoding, then pooled and co-amplified after Illumina adapter ligation. Beyond this particular receptor, the publication reports: The multiple sclerosis patient group was slightly younger than the control group. Significantly lower normalized Chao1 diversity was found in multiple sclerosis patients than in controls, suggesting substantial peripheral T-cell clonal expansion. Strong co-clustering of samples prepared in the same batch was shown by direct clustering with F measure, prompting a batch-effect correction. Significantly higher frequencies in patients than in controls were found for a few TRBV segments, including TRBV5-6, TRBV5-1 and TRBV20-1.

The sequenced material came from blood. The receptor's source is a girl under 18 with multiple sclerosis. This chain joins TRBV11-2 to TRBJ2-1; 7 bases in between match TRBD2. The nucleotide sequence is given as TGTGCCAGCAGCTCCCCCTGGTCGGGGGGCTCCTACAATGAGCAGTTCTTC. Its protein is CASSSPWSGGSYNEQFF.